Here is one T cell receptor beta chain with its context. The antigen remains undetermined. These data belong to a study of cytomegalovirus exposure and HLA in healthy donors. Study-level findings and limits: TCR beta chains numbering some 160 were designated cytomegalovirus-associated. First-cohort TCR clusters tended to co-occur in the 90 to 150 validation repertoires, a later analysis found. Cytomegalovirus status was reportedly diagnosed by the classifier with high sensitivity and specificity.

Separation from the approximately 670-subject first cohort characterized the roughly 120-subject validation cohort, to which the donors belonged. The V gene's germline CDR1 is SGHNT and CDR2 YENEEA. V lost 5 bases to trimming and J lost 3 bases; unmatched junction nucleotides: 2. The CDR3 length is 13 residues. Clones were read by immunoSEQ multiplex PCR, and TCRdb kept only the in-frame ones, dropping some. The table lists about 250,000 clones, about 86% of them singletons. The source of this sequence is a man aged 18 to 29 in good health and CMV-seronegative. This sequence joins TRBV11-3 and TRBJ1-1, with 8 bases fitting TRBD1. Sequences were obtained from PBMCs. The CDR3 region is CASSRGQDTEAFF. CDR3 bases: TGTGCCAGCAGCCGGGGACAGGACACTGAAGCTTTCTTT.